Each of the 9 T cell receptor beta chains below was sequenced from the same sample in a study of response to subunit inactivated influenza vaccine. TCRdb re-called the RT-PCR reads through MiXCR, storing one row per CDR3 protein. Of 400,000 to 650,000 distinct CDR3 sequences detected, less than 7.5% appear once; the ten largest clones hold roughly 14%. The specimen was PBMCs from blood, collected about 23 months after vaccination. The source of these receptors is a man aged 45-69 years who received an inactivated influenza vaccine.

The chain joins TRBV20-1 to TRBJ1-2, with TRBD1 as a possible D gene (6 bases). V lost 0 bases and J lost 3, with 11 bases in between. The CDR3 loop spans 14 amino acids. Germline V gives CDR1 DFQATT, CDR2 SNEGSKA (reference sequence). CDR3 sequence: CSARDLAGDYGYTF. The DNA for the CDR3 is TGCAGTGCTAGAGATCTGGCAGGGGACTATGGCTACACCTTC.

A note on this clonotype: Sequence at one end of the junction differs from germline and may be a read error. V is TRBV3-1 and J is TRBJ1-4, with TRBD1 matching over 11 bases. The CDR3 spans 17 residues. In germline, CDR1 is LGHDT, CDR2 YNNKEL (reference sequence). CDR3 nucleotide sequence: TGTGCCAGCTGCCAAGATGGGACAGGGGGAACTAATGAAAAACTGTTTTTT. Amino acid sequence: CASCQDGTGGTNEKLFF. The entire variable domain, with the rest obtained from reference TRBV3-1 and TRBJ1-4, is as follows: DTAVSQTPKYLVTQMGNDKSIKCEQNLGHDTMYWYKQDSKKFLKIMFSYNNKELIINETVPNRFSPKSPDKAHLNLHINSLELGDSAVYFCASCQDGTGGTNEKLFFGSGTQLSVL.

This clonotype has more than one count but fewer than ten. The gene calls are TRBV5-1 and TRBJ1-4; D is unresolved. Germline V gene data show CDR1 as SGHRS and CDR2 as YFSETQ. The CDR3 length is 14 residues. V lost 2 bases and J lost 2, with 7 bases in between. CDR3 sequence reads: CASSFSNTNEKLFF. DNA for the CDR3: TGCGCCAGCAGCTTCTCGAATACTAATGAAAAACTGTTTTTT.

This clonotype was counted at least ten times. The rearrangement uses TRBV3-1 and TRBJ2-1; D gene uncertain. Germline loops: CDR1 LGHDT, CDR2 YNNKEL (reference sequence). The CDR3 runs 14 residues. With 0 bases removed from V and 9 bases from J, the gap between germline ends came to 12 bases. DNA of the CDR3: TGTGCCAGCAGCCAAGATCTGAGGCACGGTGAGCAGTTCTTC. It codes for CASSQDLRHGEQFF.

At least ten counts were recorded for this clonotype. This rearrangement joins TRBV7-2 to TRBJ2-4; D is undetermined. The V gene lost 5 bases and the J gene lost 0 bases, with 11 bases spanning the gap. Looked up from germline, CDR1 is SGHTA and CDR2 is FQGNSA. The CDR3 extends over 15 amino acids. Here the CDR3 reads CASSKPWVAKNIQYF. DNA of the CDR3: TGTGCCAGCAGCAAACCTTGGGTAGCCAAAAACATTCAGTACTTC.

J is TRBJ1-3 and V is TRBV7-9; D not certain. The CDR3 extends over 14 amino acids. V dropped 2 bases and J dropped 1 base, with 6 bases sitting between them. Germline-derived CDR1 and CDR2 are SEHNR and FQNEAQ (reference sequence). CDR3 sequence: CASSLMGSGNTIYF. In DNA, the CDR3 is TGTGCCAGCAGCTTAATGGGGTCTGGAAACACCATATATTTT.

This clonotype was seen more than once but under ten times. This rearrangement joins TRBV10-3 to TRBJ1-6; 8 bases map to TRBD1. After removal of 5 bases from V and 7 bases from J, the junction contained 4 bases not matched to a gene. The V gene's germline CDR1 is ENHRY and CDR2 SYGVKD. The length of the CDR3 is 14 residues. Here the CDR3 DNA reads TGTGCCATCAGTTCCGGACAGGGAAATTCACCCCTCCACTTT. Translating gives CAISSGQGNSPLHF.

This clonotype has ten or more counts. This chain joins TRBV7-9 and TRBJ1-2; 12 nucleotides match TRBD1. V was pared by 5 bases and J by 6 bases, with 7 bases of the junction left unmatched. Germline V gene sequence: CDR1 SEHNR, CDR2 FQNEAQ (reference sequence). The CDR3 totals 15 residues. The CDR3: CASSPRDRGLDGYTF. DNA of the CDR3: TGTGCCAGCAGCCCCCGGGACAGGGGGCTTGATGGCTACACCTTC.

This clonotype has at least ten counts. CDR3 sequence reads: CSVAGGTSSYEQYF. In DNA form, the CDR3 reads TGCAGCGTCGCGGGGGGGACATCTTCCTACGAGCAGTACTTC. This chain links TRBV29-1 with TRBJ2-7; 9 bases are a match to TRBD2. Germline-derived CDR1 and CDR2 are SQVTM and ANQGSEA. J was trimmed by 1 base and V by 6 bases; bases with no gene match: 7. The CDR3 is 14 amino acids.